This T cell receptor beta chain stems from a study of T cell responses to AZD1222 COVID-19 vaccine. The study's findings and limits: Baseline seropositives among AZD1222 recipients totaled only 5 or 6.

Here immunoSEQ multiplex PCR was the method, and the copy in TCRdb shows in-frame clones only, minus some. The sample carries some 200,000 clones, approximately 94% recorded once. As for this clone: Its matching antigen is unknown.

This clonotype was sampled from an adult in good health. The sequences come from peripheral blood, collected on day 0 of MenACWY control vaccination.

CDR3 sequence reads: CASSLRGTSNTEAFF. In nucleotides, the CDR3 is TGTGCCAGCAGCCTAAGAGGCACCTCGAACACTGAAGCTTTCTTT. V usage is TRBV3-1 (or the pseudogene TRBV3-2) and J usage is TRBJ1-1; D uncertain. The CDR3 has 15 amino acids. Germline loops: CDR1 LGHDT, CDR2 YNNKEL (reference sequence). V lost 4 bases, J lost 1 base, and 13 bases lay in between.